The clone carrying this T cell receptor beta chain has more than one count but fewer than ten. Its target is not known. Construction of the TCR beta libraries employed iRepertoire HTBI primers in conjunction with Arm-PCR of CDR3 regions. TCRdb reanalysed the multiplex PCR reads using MiXCR and keeps one entry per CDR3 protein. The sample consists of about 300,000 distinct CDR3 sequences, roughly 21% of them appearing once. The V end was cut by 6 bases, the J end by 0 bases, with 14 bases between. This CDR3 has 15 amino acids. The V gene's germline CDR1 is MNHNS and CDR2 SASEGT. This sample stems from a study of regulatory T cells in long-lasting Graves disease. Study-level information: To qualify as persistent, Graves' disease required over 5 years of antithyroid drugs with positive TSH receptor antibodies. Study-level points and caveats: TCR diversity was lower in persistent than newly diagnosed Graves' disease. Persistent disease favored TRBV28, TRBJ1-2 and TRBJ2-5.

Time point defined: persistent/refractory GD, antithyroid drugs over 5 years with positive TRAb. There was RNA extracted from PBMCs, and the TCR library was made from it. The patient group derived from an endocrinology department in Xi'an, China. The receptor was isolated from a female donor with Graves disease. This chain links TRBV6-1 with TRBJ1-2; D not resolved. The sequencing here drew on peripheral blood mononuclear cells (PBMCs), taken when the disease was refractory, from a patient treated with antithyroid drugs. CDR3 protein: CASRTSLWANYGYTF. The CDR3 DNA reads TGTGCCAGCAGAACGTCTTTGTGGGCTAACTATGGCTACACCTTC.